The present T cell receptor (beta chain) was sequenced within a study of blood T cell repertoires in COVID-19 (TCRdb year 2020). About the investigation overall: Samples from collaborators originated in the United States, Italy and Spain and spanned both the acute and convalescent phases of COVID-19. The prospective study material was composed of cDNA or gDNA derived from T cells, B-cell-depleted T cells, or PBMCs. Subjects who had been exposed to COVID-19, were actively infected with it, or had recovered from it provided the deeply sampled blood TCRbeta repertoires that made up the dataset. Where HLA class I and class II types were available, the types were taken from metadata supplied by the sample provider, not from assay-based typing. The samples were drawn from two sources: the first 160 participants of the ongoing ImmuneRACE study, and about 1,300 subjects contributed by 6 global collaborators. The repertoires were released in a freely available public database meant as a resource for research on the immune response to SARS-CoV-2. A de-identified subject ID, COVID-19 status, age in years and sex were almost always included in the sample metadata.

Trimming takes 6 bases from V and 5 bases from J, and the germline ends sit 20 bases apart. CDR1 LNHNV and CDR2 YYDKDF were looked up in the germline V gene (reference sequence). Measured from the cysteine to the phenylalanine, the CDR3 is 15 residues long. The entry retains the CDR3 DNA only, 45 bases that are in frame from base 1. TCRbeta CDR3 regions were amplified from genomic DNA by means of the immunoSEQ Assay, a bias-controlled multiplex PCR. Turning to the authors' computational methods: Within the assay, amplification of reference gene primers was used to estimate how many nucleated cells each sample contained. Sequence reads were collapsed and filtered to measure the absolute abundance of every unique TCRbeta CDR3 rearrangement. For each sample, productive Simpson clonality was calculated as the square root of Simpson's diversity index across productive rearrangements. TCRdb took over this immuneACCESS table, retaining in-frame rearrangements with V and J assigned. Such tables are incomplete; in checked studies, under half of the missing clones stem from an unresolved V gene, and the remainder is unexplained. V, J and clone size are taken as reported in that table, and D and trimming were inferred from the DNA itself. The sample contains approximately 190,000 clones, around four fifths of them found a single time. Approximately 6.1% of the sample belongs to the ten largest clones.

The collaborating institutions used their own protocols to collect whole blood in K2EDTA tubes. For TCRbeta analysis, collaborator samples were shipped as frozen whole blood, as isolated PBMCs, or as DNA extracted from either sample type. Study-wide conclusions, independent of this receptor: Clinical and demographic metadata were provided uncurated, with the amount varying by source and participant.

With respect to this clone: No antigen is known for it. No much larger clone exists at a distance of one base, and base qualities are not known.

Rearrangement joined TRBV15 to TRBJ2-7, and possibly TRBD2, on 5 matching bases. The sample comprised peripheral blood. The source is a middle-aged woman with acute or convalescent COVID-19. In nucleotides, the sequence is TGTGCCACCAGTGTCGGGGAGAACGGGTTGGACGAGCAGTACTTC. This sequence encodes CATSVGENGLDEQYF.